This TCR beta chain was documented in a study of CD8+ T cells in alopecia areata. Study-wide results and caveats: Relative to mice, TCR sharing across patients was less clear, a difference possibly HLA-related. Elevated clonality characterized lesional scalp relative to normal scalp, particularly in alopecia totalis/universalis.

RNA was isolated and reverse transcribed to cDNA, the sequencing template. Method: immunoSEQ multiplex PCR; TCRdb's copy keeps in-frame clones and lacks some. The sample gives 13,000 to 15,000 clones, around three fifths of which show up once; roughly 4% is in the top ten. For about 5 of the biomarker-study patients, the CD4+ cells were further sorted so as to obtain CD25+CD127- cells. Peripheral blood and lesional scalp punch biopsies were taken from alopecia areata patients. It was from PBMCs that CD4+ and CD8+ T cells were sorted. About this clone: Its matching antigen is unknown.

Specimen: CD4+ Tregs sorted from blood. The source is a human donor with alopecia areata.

In DNA form, the CDR3 reads TGTGCCATCAGTGAGTCTTTCGGGGAGGGCGACTACAATGAGCAGTTCTTC. It is translated as CAISESFGEGDYNEQFF. The chain carries TRBV10-3 and TRBJ2-1; 7 positions match TRBD2. Germline loops: CDR1 ENHRY, CDR2 SYGVKD. The CDR3 consists of 17 residues. J lost 3 bases, V lost 0 bases, and 8 bases had no gene match.